The 2 T cell receptor beta chains reported below all come from one sample, sequenced in a study of PD-1 blockade in classical Hodgkin lymphoma. Regarding time point: cycle 4 day 1 (C4D1), after 6 weeks of nivolumab. Each patient's relapse followed autologous stem cell transplantation, and brentuximab vedotin exposure varied. Sequenced by immunoSEQ multiplex PCR; TCRdb stores in-frame clones only, minus some. The profile shows around 65,000 clones, around 90% of them singletons. The sequencing here drew on peripheral blood mononuclear cells (PBMCs), taken before the fourth cycle of nivolumab. Receptors were obtained from a human donor with classical Hodgkin lymphoma.

V and J are TRBV2 and TRBJ1-5; possible D gene TRBD1, 6 bases. The V end lost 7 bases, the J end lost 8 bases, and 12 bases lay between the germline ends. CDR3 length: 12 residues. In germline, CDR1 is SNHLY, CDR2 FYNNEI. The CDR3 loop reads CASKERGEPQHF. The CDR3, as DNA: TGTGCCAGCAAAGAGAGGGGGGAGCCCCAGCATTTT.

V gene TRBV5-1 combines with J gene TRBJ2-5, with D perhaps matching TRBD1 (6 bases). Germline assignment: CDR1 SGHRS and CDR2 YFSETQ. Trimming stripped 0 bases from V and 5 bases from J, with 14 bases between. The CDR3 has 15 residues. CDR3 in amino acids: CASSLGQGMRETQYF. The CDR3 DNA reads as TGCGCCAGCAGCTTGGGGCAGGGGATGAGGGAGACCCAGTACTTC.